This entry lists 23 T cell receptor beta chains sequenced from one sample in a study of cytomegalovirus exposure and HLA in healthy donors. 13 Jbeta primers and 60 Vbeta primers were used for the PCR. Produced via immunoSEQ multiplex PCR; TCRdb's table is partial and in-frame only. Of around 140,000 clones in the sample, around 73% were seen once. The material sequenced was PBMCs. The receptor set was obtained from a female donor in good health and CMV-seronegative.

The chain employs TRBV7-6 and TRBJ2-1; 9 nucleotides line up with TRBD1. This CDR3 contains 16 residues. Looked up from germline, CDR1 is SGHVS and CDR2 is FNYEAQ. Trimming took 7 bases from V and 2 from J; bases not matched to a gene: 9. The DNA for the CDR3 is TGTGCCAGCACCCTAAGAGGGACAGGGCCCTACAATGAGCAGTTCTTC. The encoded protein is CASTLRGTGPYNEQFF.

CDR3 sequence: CASRGGQTLTEAFF. The CDR3 coding sequence is TGTGCCAGCAGGGGGGGACAGACTCTCACTGAAGCTTTCTTT. The V call is TRBV6-5, the J call TRBJ1-1; 7 nucleotides align to TRBD1. The CDR3 is 14 residues long. Germline assignment: CDR1 MNHEY and CDR2 SVGAGI. The junction had 8 bases not matched to a gene; V was cut back by 6 bases and J by 4 bases.

This clone was counted a few times. The gene calls are TRBV28 and TRBJ1-2; D may be TRBD1 (6 bases). V lost 5 bases to trimming and J lost 8 bases, with 24 bases between them. The germline V gene has CDR1 MDHEN and CDR2 SYDVKM. The CDR3 extends over 16 amino acids. The CDR3 reads CASSPQGLMGLQGYTF. The CDR3 region has the DNA TGTGCCAGCAGTCCCCAGGGGCTGATGGGACTACAGGGCTACACCTTC.

V usage is TRBV4-2 and J usage is TRBJ2-1; 8 bases match TRBD1. Germline V gene data show CDR1 as LGHNA and CDR2 as YNFKEQ. Losses at the gene ends were 4 bases for V and 3 bases for J; bases not matched to a gene: 8. The CDR3 contains 16 residues. The CDR3 bases are TGTGCCAGCAGCCGCTCCAGGGGGCAGGTCTACAATGAGCAGTTCTTC. Translating gives CASSRSRGQVYNEQFF.

In its sample, this clone was seen once. The chain combines TRBV7-2 with TRBJ2-7; 7 bases map to TRBD1. Germline-derived CDR1 and CDR2 are SGHTA and FQGNSA. V shed 4 bases and J 2 bases; nucleotides not matched to a gene: 2. This CDR3 comprises 13 residues. The CDR3 sequence is CASSYRGPYEQYF. In nucleotides, the CDR3 is TGTGCCAGCAGCTACAGGGGACCCTACGAGCAGTACTTC.

This clone has a single count. The rearrangement joins TRBV18 to TRBJ1-6, with 10 positions matching TRBD1. The length of the CDR3 is 17 residues. CDR1 is KGHSH, CDR2 LQKENI, per germline. Trimming took 2 bases from V and 7 from J; bases not matched to a gene: 8. The CDR3 DNA is TGTGCCAGCTCACCATGGGAGGGACAGGGGAGGAATTCACCCCTCCACTTT. This gives the protein CASSPWEGQGRNSPLHF.

The chain links TRBV4-2 to TRBJ1-2; D remains ambiguous. The CDR3 totals 13 residues. The germline V gene encodes CDR1 LGHNA and CDR2 YNFKEQ. V was cut by 0 bases and J by 6 bases, with 8 bases left in between. The CDR3 loop reads CASSQDFGDGYTF. DNA of the CDR3: TGTGCCAGCAGCCAAGATTTCGGGGATGGCTACACCTTC.

This clone was counted a few times. J is TRBJ1-1 and V is TRBV5-5; D gene ambiguous. V lost 0 bases and J lost 5, with 11 bases in between. Germline-derived CDR1 and CDR2 are SGHKS and YYEKEE (reference sequence). This CDR3 comprises 14 residues. The CDR3 DNA is TGTGCCAGCAGCTTGGAACCGGGAAGGACTGAAGCTTTCTTT. Amino acid sequence: CASSLEPGRTEAFF.

The CDR3 DNA reads TGTGCCAGCAGTCTACCGGGACAGGGGCCCCCTGGGGCCAACGTCCTGACTTTC. Translating it yields CASSLPGQGPPGANVLTF. J is TRBJ2-6 and V is TRBV28; TRBD1 matches at 10 bases. The CDR3 has 18 amino acids. Germline-derived CDR1 and CDR2 are MDHEN and SYDVKM. The junction had 9 bases not matched to a gene; V was cut back by 5 bases and J by 2 bases.

The chain combines TRBV28 with TRBJ2-7, with D tentatively TRBD2 (5 bases). Germline assignment: CDR1 MDHEN and CDR2 SYDVKM. The CDR3 is made up of 13 amino acids. V was trimmed by 5 bases and J by 0 bases, leaving 8 bases between them. The CDR3 spells CASSTRGSYEQYF. The CDR3 DNA follows: TGTGCCAGCAGTACCCGGGGCTCCTACGAGCAGTACTTC.

The chain is built from TRBV11-3 and TRBJ1-6; a possible D gene is TRBD1 (6 bases). Trimming pared 4 bases from V and 7 bases from J, leaving 8 bases between. CDR1 is SGHNT, CDR2 YENEEA, per germline. The CDR3 is 13 residues long. CDR3 in amino acids: CASSSGQNSPLHF. DNA for the CDR3: TGTGCCAGCAGCTCCGGACAGAATTCACCCCTCCACTTT.

With respect to this clone: At one boundary the junction diverges from the germline segment, which might be a read error. This chain joins TRBV5-4 and TRBJ2-3; D might be TRBD2 (5 bases). The germline gives CDR1 SGHNT, CDR2 YYREEE (reference sequence). The CDR3 spans 13 residues. The CDR3 region is CVSSLSDRDTQYF. CDR3 DNA: TGTGTCAGCAGCCTTAGCGATAGAGATACGCAGTATTTT.

The chain joins TRBV29-1 to TRBJ2-7, with 10 positions matching TRBD2. Germline assignment: CDR1 SQVTM and CDR2 ANQGSEA. CDR3 length: 12 amino acids. Unmatched junction bases numbered 4, after V lost 6 bases and J lost 5 bases. The CDR3 here is CSVAGGPHEQYF. CDR3 in DNA: TGCAGCGTAGCGGGAGGGCCCCACGAGCAGTACTTC.

The rearrangement joins TRBV14 to TRBJ1-2, with D maybe TRBD1 (6 bases). The V gene's germline CDR1 is SGHDN and CDR2 FVKESK. This CDR3 has 15 amino acids. Deletions cut 0 bases from V and 1 base from J, with 9 bases between. DNA for the CDR3: TGTGCCAGCAGCCAAGAAATGGACAGTAACTATGGCTACACCTTC. Translated: CASSQEMDSNYGYTF.

The chain links TRBV5-4 to TRBJ1-2, with TRBD1 matching 9 bases. The V gene's germline CDR1 is SGHNT and CDR2 YYREEE (reference sequence). The CDR3 totals 17 residues. V dropped 2 bases and J dropped 0; count of bases not matched to a gene: 8. The CDR3 region has the DNA TGTGCCAGCAGCTTAGGGACAGGGTCGGGGGCTAACTATGGCTACACCTTC. Protein sequence: CASSLGTGSGANYGYTF.

This clone was counted a single time. The chain is built from TRBV5-1 and TRBJ2-5; 13 nucleotides match TRBD2. Trimming at V came to 4 bases and at J to 5 bases, leaving 8 bases not matched to a gene. From germline, CDR1 is SGHRS and CDR2 YFSETQ. This CDR3 is 16 amino acids long. The CDR3 coding sequence is TGCGCCAGCAGCCGAGGACTAGCGGGAGCGGAGGAGACCCAGTACTTC. Protein: CASSRGLAGAEETQYF.

The sample holds a few counts of this clone. The chain combines TRBV6-1 with TRBJ1-2, with 9 nucleotides matching TRBD1. The germline V gene encodes CDR1 MNHNS and CDR2 SASEGT. This CDR3 region has 12 residues. Trimming took 6 bases from V and 6 from J; bases not matched to a gene: 2. CDR3 protein: CASRRQGDGYTF. In nucleotides, the CDR3 is TGTGCCAGCAGACGACAGGGGGATGGCTACACCTTC.

The J gene is TRBJ1-1, the V gene TRBV5-4, with a weak D call TRBD1 (5 bases). Germline V gene data show CDR1 as SGHNT and CDR2 as YYREEE (reference sequence). V lost 7 bases and J 8 bases, leaving 12 bases between the germline ends. The CDR3 spans 11 residues. This CDR3 reads CASGGREEAFF. CDR3 bases: TGTGCCAGCGGGGGGAGGGAGGAAGCTTTCTTT.

The chain joins TRBV28 to TRBJ2-1; D remains unclear. V was clipped by 5 bases and J by 6 bases, with 8 bases between them. The CDR3 covers 12 residues. Germline CDR1 is MDHEN and CDR2 is SYDVKM. CDR3 in DNA: TGTGCCAGCAGTCCCCGGTTCAATGAGCAGTTCTTC. This translates into CASSPRFNEQFF.

This clone came up once. The genes are TRBV6-5 and TRBJ1-6; D possibly corresponds to TRBD1 (6 bases). Germline-derived CDR1 and CDR2 are MNHEY and SVGAGI. The CDR3 extends over 13 amino acids. V lost 2 bases to trimming and J lost 12 bases, with 11 bases between them. This CDR3 is CASSYAQGLPLHF. CDR3 nucleotides: TGTGCCAGCAGTTACGCACAGGGTCTACCCCTCCACTTT.

This rearrangement joins TRBV5-1 to TRBJ1-2; D is uncertain. Germline-derived CDR1 and CDR2 are SGHRS and YFSETQ. Trimming took off 4 bases at V and 3 bases at J, with 7 bases between the two ends. CDR3 length equals 12 residues. CDR3 loop: CASSRGDYGYTF. The CDR3 DNA sequence: TGCGCCAGCAGCCGGGGAGACTATGGCTACACCTTC.

The rearrangement joins TRBV28 to TRBJ2-7, with D unclear. Trimming removed 1 base from V and 3 bases from J, with 7 bases in between. The CDR3 is 13 amino acids. Per the germline V gene, CDR1 is MDHEN and CDR2 is SYDVKM. The CDR3 spells CASSLSPGYEQYF. CDR3 nucleotide sequence: TGTGCCAGCAGTTTATCCCCCGGCTACGAGCAGTACTTC.

This chain connects TRBV28 to TRBJ1-2; TRBD1 matches 10 bases. The CDR3 spans 14 residues. Germline trimming cut 6 bases from V and 8 bases from J; bases unmatched to any gene: 9. Germline lookup yields CDR1 MDHEN and CDR2 SYDVKM. The CDR3 spells CASRWDRGSFGYTF. The CDR3 DNA is TGTGCCAGCAGATGGGACAGGGGATCATTCGGCTACACCTTC.